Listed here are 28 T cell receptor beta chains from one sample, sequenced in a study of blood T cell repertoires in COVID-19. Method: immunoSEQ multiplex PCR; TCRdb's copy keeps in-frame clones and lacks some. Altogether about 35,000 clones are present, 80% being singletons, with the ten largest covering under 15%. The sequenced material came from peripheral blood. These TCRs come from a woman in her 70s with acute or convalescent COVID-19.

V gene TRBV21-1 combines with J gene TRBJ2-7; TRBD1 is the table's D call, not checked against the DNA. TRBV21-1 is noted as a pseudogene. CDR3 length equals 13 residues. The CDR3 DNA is TGTATTATTACGACAGGGGCATCTTACGAGCAGTACTTC. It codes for CIITTGASYEQYF.

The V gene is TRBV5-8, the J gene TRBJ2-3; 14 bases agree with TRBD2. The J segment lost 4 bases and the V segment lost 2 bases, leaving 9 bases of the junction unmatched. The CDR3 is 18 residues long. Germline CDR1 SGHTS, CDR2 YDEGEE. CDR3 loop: CASSFFRSTSGRADTQYF. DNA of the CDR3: TGTGCCAGCAGCTTTTTCCGTTCGACTAGCGGGAGGGCAGATACGCAGTATTTT.

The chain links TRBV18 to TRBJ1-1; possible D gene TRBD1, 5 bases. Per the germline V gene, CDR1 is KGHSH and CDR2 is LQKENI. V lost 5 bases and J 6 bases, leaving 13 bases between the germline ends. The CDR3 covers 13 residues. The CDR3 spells CASSGRGDAEAFF. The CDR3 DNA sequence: TGTGCCAGCTCAGGGAGGGGTGATGCTGAAGCTTTCTTT.

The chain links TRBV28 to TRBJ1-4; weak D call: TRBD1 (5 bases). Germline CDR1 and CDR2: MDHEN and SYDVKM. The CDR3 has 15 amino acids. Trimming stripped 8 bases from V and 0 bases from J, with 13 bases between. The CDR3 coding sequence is TGTGCCAGCCTTTCGGGGGGGGCAACTAATGAAAAACTGTTTTTT. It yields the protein CASLSGGATNEKLFF.

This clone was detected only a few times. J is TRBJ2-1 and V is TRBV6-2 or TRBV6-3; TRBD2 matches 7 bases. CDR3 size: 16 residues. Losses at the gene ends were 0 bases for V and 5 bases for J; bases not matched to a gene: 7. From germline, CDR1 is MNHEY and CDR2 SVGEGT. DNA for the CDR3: TGTGCCAGCAGTTACTCGGTGCGGGAGTATAACAATGAGCAGTTCTTC. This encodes CASSYSVREYNNEQFF.

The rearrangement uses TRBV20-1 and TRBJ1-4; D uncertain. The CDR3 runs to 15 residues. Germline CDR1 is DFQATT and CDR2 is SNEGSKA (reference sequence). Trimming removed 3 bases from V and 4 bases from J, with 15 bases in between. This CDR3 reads CSASQRPGGNEKLFF. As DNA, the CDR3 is TGCAGTGCTAGTCAGAGGCCCGGTGGTAATGAAAAACTGTTTTTT.

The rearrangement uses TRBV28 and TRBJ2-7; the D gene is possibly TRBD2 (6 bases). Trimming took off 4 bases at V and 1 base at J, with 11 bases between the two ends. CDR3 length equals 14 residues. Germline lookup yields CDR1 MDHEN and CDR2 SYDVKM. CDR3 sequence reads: CASSSGANSYEQYF. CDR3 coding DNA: TGTGCCAGCAGTTCGGGAGCAAATTCCTACGAGCAGTACTTC.

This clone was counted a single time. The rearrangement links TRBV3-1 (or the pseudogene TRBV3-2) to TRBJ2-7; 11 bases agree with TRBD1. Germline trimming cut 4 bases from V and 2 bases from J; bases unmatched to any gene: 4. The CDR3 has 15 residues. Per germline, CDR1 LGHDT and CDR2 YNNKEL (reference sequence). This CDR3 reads CASSRPGQGAYEQYF. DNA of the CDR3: TGTGCCAGCAGCCGACCGGGACAGGGGGCCTACGAGCAGTACTTC.

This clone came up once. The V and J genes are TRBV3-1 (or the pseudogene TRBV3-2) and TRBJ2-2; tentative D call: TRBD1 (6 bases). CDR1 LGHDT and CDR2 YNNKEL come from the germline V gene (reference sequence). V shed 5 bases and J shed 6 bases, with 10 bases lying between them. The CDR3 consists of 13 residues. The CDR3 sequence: CASSGSGAGELFF. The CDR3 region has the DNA TGTGCCAGCAGCGGCTCAGGGGCCGGGGAGCTGTTTTTT.

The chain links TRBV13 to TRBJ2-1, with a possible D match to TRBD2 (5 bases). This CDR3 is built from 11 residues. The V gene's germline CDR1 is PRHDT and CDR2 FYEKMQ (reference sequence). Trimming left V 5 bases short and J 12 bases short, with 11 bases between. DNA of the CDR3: TGTGCCAGCAGCCAGGCGGGCCTGCAGTTCTTC. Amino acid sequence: CASSQAGLQFF.

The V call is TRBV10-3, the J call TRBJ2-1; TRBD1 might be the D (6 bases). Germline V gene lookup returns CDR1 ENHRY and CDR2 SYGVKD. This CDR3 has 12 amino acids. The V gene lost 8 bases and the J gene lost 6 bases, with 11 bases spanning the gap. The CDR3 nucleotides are TGTGCCATCGGGGGCTTCGTCAATGAGCAGTTCTTC. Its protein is CAIGGFVNEQFF.

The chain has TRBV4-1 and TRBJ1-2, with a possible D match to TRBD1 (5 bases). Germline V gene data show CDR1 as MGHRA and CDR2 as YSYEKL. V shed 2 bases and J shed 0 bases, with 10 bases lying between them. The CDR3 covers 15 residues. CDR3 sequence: CASSQRDSPNYGYTF. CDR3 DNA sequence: TGCGCCAGCAGCCAACGAGACAGCCCTAACTATGGCTACACCTTC.

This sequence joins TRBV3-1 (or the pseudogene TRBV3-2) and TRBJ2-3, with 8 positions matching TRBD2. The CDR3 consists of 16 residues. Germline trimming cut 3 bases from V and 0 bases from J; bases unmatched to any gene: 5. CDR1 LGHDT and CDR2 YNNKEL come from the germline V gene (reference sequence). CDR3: CASSQGLDGSTDTQYF. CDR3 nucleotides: TGTGCCAGCAGCCAGGGACTAGACGGGAGCACAGATACGCAGTATTTT.

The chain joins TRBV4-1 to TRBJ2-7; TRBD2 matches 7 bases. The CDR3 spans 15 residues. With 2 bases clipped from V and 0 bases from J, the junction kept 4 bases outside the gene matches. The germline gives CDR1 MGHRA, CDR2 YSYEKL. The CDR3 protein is CASSQIGTTSYEQYF. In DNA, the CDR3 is TGCGCCAGCAGCCAAATCGGGACTACCTCCTACGAGCAGTACTTC.

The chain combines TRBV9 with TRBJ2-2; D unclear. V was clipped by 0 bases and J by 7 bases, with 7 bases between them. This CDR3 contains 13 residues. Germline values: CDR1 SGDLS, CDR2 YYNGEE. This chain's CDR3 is CASSVGTDGELFF. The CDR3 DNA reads TGTGCCAGCAGCGTAGGTACTGACGGGGAGCTGTTTTTT.

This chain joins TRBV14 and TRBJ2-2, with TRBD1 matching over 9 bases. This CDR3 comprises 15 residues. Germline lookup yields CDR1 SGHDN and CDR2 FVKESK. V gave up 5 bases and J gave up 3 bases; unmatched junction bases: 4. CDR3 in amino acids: CASSRTGAHTGELFF. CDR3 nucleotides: TGTGCCAGCAGCAGGACAGGGGCCCACACCGGGGAGCTGTTTTTT.

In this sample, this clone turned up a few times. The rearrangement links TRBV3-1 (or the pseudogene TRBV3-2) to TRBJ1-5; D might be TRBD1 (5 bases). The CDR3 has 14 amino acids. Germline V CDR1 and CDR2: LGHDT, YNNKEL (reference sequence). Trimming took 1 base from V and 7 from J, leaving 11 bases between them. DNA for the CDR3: TGTGCCAGCAGCCAAGTCGGTCAGGGACAGCCCCAGCATTTT. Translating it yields CASSQVGQGQPQHF.

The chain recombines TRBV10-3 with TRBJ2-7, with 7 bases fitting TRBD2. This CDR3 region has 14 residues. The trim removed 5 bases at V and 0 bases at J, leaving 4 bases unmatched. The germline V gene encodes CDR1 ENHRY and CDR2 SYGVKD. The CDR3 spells CAISSGTISYEQYF. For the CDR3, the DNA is TGTGCCATCAGTTCCGGGACTATCTCCTACGAGCAGTACTTC.

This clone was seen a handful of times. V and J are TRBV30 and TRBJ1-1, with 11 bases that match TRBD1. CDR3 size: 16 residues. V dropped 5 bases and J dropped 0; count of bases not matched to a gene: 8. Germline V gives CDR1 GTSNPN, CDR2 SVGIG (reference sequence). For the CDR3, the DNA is TGTGCCTGGGACACGGGACAGGGGGAATTGAACACTGAAGCTTTCTTT. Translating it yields CAWDTGQGELNTEAFF.

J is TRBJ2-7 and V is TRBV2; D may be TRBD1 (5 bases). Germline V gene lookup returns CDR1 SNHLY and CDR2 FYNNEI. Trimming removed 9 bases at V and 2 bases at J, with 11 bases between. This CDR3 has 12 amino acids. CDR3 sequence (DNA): TGTGCCAGTTTTAAGGGGACCTACGAGCAGTACTTC. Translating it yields CASFKGTYEQYF.

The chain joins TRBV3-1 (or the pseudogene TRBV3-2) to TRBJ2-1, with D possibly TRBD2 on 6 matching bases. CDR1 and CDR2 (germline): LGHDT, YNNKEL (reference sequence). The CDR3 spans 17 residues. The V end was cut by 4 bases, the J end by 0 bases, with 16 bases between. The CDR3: CASSRTWDSSSYNEQFF. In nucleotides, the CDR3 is TGTGCCAGCAGCCGGACTTGGGACTCGAGCTCCTACAATGAGCAGTTCTTC.

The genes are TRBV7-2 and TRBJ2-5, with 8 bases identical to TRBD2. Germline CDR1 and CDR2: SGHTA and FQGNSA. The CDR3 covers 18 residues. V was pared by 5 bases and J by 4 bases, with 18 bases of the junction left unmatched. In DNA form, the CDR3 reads TGTGCCAGCAGCCACCGGATGCCGGGTAGCGGGAAAGGAGAGACCCAGTACTTC. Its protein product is CASSHRMPGSGKGETQYF.

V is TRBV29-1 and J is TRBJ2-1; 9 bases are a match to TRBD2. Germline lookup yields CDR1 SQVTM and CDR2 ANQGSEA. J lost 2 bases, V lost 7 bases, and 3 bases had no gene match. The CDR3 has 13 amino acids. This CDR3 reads CSARTSAYNEQFF. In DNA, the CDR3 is TGCAGCGCCCGGACTAGCGCCTACAATGAGCAGTTCTTC.

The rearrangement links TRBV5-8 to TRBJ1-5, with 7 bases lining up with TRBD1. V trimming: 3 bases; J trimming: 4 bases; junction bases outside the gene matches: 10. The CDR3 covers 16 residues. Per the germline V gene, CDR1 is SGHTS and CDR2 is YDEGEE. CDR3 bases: TGTGCCAGCAGCTCCATGGACGGCAGGGGGAATCAGCCCCAGCATTTT. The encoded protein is CASSSMDGRGNQPQHF.

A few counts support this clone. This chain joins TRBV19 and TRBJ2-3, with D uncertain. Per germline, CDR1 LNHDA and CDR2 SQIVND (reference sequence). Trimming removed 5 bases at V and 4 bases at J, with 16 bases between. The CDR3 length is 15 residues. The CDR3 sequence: CASSVSRASSDTQYF. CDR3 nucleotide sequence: TGTGCCAGTAGTGTCAGCAGAGCTAGTTCAGATACGCAGTATTTT.

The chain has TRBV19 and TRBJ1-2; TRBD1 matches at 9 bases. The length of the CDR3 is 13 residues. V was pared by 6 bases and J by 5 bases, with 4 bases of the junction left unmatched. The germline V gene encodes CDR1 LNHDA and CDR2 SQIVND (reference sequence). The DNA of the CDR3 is TGTGCCAGTAGGACAGGGGGACGGTATGGCTACACCTTC. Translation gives CASRTGGRYGYTF. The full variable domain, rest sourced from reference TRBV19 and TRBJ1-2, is DGGITQSPKYLFRKEGQNVTLSCEQNLNHDAMYWYRQDPGQGLRLIYYSQIVNDFQKGDIAEGYSVSREKKESFPLTVTSAQKNPTAFYLCASRTGGRYGYTFGSGTRLTVV.

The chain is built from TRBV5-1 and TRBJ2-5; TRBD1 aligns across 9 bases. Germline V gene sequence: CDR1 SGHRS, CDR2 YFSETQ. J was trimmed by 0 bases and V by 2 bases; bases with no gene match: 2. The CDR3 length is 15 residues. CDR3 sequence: CASSFGQGYQETQYF. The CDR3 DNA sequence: TGCGCCAGCAGCTTCGGACAGGGGTACCAAGAGACCCAGTACTTC.

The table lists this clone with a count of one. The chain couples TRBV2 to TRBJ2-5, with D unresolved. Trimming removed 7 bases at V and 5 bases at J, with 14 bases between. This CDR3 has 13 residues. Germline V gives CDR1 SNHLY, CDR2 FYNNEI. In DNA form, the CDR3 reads TGTGCCAGCAAGATTGACCGGGTGGAGACCCAGTACTTC. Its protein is CASKIDRVETQYF.